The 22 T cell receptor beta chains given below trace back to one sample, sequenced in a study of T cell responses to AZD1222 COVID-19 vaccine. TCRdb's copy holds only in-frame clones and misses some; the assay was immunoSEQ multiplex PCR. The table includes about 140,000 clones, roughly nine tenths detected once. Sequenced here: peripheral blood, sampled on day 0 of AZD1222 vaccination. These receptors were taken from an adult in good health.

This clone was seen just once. The CDR3 nucleotides are TGTGCCTGGAGCTCTTCGGGTCCCGGGGGCTACACCTTC. Residues: CAWSSSGPGGYTF. The rearrangement links TRBV30 to TRBJ1-2; no clear D. CDR1 GTSNPN and CDR2 SVGIG come from the germline V gene (reference sequence). This CDR3 spans 13 amino acids. With 3 bases removed from V and 8 bases from J, the gap between germline ends came to 16 bases.

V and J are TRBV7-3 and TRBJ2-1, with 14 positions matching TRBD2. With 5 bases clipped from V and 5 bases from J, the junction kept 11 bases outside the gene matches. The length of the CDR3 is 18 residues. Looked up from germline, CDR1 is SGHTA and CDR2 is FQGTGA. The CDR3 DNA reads TGTGCCAGCAGCCCACTACTCGGGACTAGCGGGAGAAACAATGAGCAGTTCTTC. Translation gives CASSPLLGTSGRNNEQFF. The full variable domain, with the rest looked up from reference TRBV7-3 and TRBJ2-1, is GAGVSQTPSNKVTEKGKYVELRCDPISGHTALYWYRQSLGQGPEFLIYFQGTGAADDSGLPNDRFFAVRPEGSVSTLKIQRTERGDSAVYLCASSPLLGTSGRNNEQFFGPGTRLTVL.

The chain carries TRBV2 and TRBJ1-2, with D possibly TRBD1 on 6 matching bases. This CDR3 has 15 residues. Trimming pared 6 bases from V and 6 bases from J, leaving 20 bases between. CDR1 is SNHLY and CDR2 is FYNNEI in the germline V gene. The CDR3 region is CASRILPDQGNGYTF. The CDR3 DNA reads TGTGCCAGCAGGATTCTGCCTGACCAGGGGAATGGCTACACCTTC.

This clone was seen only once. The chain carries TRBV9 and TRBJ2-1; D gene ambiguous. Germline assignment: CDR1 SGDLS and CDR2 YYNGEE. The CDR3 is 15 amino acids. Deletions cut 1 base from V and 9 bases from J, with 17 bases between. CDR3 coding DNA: TGTGCCAGCAGCGTAACGGGCGCCGGTCGGGTTGAGCAGTTCTTC. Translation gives CASSVTGAGRVEQFF.

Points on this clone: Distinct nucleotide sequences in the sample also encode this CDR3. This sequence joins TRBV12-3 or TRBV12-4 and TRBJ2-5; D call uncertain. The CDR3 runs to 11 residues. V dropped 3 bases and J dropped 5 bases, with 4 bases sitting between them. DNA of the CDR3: TGTGCCAGCAGTTTTCGGGAGACCCAGTACTTC. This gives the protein CASSFRETQYF.

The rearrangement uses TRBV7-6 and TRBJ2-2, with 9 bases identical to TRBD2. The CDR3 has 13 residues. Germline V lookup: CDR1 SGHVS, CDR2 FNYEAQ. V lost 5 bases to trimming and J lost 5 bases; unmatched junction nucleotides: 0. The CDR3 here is CASSGLATGELFF. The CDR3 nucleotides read TGTGCCAGCAGCGGACTAGCGACCGGGGAGCTGTTTTTT.

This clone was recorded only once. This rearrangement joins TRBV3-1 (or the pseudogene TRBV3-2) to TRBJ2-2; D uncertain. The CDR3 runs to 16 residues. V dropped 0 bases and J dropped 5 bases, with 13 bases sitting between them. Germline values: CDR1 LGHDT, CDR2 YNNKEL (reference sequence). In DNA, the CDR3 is TGTGCCAGCAGCCAAGATGCTCTCCCAAGAACCGGGGAGCTGTTTTTT. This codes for CASSQDALPRTGELFF.

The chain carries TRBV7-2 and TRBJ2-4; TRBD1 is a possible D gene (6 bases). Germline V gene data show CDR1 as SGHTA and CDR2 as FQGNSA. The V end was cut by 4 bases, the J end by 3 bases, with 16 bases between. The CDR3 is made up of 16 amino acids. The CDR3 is CASSSPYRVRKNIQYF. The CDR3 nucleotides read TGTGCCAGCAGCTCACCCTACAGGGTCCGCAAAAACATTCAGTACTTC. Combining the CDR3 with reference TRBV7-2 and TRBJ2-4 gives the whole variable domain GAGVSQSPSNKVTEKGKDVELRCDPISGHTALYWYRQSLGQGLEFLIYFQGNSAPDKSGLPSDRFSAERTGGSVSTLTIQRTQQEDSAVYLCASSSPYRVRKNIQYFGAGTRLSVL.

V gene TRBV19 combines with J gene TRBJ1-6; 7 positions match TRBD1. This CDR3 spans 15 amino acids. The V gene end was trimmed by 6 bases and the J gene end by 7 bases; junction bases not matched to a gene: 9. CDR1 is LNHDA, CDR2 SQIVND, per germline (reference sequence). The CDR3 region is CASRVKQGFNSPLHF. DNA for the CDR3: TGTGCCAGTAGGGTCAAACAGGGGTTCAATTCACCCCTCCACTTT.

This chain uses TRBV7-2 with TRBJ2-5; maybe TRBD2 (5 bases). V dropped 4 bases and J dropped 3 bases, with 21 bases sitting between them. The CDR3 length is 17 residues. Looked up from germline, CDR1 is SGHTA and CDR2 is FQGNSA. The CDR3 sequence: CASSSPSGVRVKETQYF. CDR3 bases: TGTGCCAGCAGCTCCCCATCCGGGGTTCGCGTTAAAGAGACCCAGTACTTC.

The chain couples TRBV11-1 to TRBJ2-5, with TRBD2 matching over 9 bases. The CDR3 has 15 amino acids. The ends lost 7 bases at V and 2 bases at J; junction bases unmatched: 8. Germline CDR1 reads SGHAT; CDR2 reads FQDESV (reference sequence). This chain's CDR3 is CASTGLAGGQETQYF. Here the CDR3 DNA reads TGTGCCAGCACCGGGCTCGCGGGGGGGCAAGAGACCCAGTACTTC.

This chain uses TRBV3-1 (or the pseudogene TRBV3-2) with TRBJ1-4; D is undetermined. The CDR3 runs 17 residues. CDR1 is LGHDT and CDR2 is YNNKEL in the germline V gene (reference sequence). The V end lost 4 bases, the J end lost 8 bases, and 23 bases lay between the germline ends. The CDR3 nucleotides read TGTGCCAGCAGCCCCTACGGGGATCGAACGGCGGGGGAAAAACTGTTTTTT. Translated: CASSPYGDRTAGEKLFF.

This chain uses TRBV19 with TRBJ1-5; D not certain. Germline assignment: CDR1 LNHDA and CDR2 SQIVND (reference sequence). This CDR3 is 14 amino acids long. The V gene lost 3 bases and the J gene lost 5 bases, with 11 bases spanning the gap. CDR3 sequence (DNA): TGTGCCAGTAGTATCGGGCAGGACCATCAGCCCCAGCATTTT. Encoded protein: CASSIGQDHQPQHF.

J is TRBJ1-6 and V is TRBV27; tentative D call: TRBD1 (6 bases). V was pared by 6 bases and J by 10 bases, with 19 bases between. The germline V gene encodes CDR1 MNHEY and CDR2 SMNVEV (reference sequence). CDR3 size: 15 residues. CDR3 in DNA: TGTGCCAGCAGATCTTTGGGGGGCGATTTGTCACCCCTCCACTTT. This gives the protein CASRSLGGDLSPLHF.

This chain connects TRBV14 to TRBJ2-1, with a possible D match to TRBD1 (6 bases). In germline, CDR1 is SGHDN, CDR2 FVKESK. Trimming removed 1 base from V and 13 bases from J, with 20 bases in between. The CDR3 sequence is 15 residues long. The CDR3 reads CASSQVVGGRSSQFF. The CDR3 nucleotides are TGTGCCAGCAGCCAAGTAGTAGGGGGTCGGTCCTCACAGTTCTTC. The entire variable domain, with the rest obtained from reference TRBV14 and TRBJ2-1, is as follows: EAGVTQFPSHSVIEKGQTVTLRCDPISGHDNLYWYRRVMGKEIKFLLHFVKESKQDESGMPNNRFLAERTGGTYSTLKVQPAELEDSGVYFCASSQVVGGRSSQFFGPGTRLTVL.

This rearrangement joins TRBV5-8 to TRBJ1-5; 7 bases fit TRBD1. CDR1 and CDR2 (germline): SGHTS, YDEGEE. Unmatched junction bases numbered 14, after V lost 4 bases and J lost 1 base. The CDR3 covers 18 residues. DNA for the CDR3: TGTGCCAGCAGCCCCGGGACAGCCGCCCGCGCGAGCAATCAGCCCCAGCATTTT. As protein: CASSPGTAARASNQPQHF.

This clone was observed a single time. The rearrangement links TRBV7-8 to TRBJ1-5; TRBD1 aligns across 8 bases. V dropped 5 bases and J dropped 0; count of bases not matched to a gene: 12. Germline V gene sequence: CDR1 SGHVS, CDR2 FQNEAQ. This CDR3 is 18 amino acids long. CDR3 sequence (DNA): TGTGCCAGCAGCCCACAGGACAGGGCCCCCTATAGCAATCAGCCCCAGCATTTT. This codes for CASSPQDRAPYSNQPQHF. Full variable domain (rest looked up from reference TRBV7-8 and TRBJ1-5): GAGVSQSPRYKVAKRGQDVALRCDPISGHVSLFWYQQALGQGPEFLTYFQNEAQLDKSGLPSDRFFAERPEGSVSTLKIQRTQQEDSAVYLCASSPQDRAPYSNQPQHFGDGTRLSIL.

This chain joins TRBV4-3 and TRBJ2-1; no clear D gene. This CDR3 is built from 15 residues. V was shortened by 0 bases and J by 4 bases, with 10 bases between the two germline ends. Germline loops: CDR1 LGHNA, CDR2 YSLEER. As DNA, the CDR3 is TGCGCCAGCAGCCAAGATTGGACGGATTACAATGAGCAGTTCTTC. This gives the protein CASSQDWTDYNEQFF.

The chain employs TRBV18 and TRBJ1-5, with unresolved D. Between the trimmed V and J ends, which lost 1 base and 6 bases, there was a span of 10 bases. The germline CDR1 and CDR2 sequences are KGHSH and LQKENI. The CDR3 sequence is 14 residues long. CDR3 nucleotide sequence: TGTGCCAGCTCACCACAGGGCTCCGGTCAGCCCCAGCATTTT. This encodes CASSPQGSGQPQHF.

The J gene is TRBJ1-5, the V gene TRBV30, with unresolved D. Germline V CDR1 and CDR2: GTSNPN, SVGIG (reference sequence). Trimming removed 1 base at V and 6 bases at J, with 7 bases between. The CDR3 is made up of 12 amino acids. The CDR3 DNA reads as TGTGCCTGGAGTGGGACGGCTCAGCCCCAGCATTTT. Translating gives CAWSGTAQPQHF.

The CDR3 region has the DNA TGCGCCAGCATAGCCTTTGGAGGAACTGAAGCTTTCTTT. Encoded protein: CASIAFGGTEAFF. The chain carries TRBV10-2 and TRBJ1-1, with D hard to call. This CDR3 contains 13 residues. V was shortened by 7 bases and J by 5 bases, with 14 bases between the two germline ends. Per the germline V gene, CDR1 is WSHSY and CDR2 is SAAADI.

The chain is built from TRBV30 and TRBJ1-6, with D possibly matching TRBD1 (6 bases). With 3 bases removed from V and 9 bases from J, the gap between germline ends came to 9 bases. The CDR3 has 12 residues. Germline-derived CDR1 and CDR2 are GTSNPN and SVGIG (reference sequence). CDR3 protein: CAWRRTASPLHF. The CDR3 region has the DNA TGTGCCTGGAGAAGGACAGCTTCACCCCTCCACTTT.